The clone carrying this T cell receptor beta chain has just a few counts. It was with random hexamers that 0.5 to 1 ug RNA was reverse transcribed. The amplification used immunoSEQ multiplex PCR on TCR beta CDR3; it spanned 54 Vbeta and 13 Jbeta. TCRdb used MiXCR to reprocess the immunoSEQ multiplex PCR reads, holding one entry per CDR3 protein. The sample shows 300,000 or so distinct CDR3 sequences, about 91% of them seen only once. CDR3 length: 13 amino acids. The germline gives CDR1 KGHSH, CDR2 LQKENI. The V gene end was trimmed by 9 bases and the J gene end by 6 bases; junction bases not matched to a gene: 8. The T cells that were sequenced for TCR beta were CD8+ and CD4+ cells from blood. The multiple sclerosis control group consisted of treatment-naive patients whose relapsing-remitting disease, which was either stable or active, fulfilled revised McDonald criteria. Bulk CD8+ and CD4+ cells came from magnetic negative isolation; CD8+ TEMRA by FACS.

The data stem from a study of CD8 T cells in Susac syndrome. This receptor was obtained from a human donor with multiple sclerosis. This chain joins TRBV18 and TRBJ1-3; 7 nucleotides match TRBD1. Sequencing used CD4+ T cells from PBMCs. CDR3 amino acids: CASRTGQINTIYF. The CDR3 DNA reads as TGTGCCAGTCGGACGGGACAGATAAACACCATATATTTT.